The sample holds one count of the clone carrying this T cell receptor beta chain. The sample belongs to a study of cytomegalovirus exposure and HLA in healthy donors. Donors had nominal health at sampling but likely had unrecorded immune exposures. The CDR3 contains 13 residues. Germline V gene data show CDR1 as MDHEN and CDR2 as SYDVKM. Trimming shortened V by 5 bases and J by 5 bases, and 11 bases separated the two germline ends. The PCR had 60 Vbeta and 13 Jbeta primers. Sequencing used immunoSEQ multiplex PCR; TCRdb keeps in-frame clones, though not all of them. Among around 120,000 clones listed, roughly four fifths were seen once.

The source material was PBMCs. This clonotype was sampled from a male donor in good health and CMV-seropositive. J is TRBJ2-3 and V is TRBV28; D ambiguous. The CDR3 loop reads CASSLASQDTQYF. As DNA, the CDR3 is TGTGCCAGCAGTCTGGCTAGTCAAGATACGCAGTATTTT.